This T cell receptor beta chain was observed in a study of shared clonotypes between healthy human individuals (TCRdb year 2020). The study in broad terms: The cohort included three men and a couple of women between 18 and 49 years of age. Each donor's leukapheresis produced roughly between about 0.9 and 9.5 billion PBMCs. Per donor, three plates each were used for CD4 naive and CD4 memory, two for CD8 naive, and one for CD8 memory. Libraries were prepared and TCR repertoires were sequenced by different laboratories using diverse techniques, in order to increase sequencing depth and limit assay-specific biases. Blood TCR repertoires of five healthy adults were deeply sequenced to estimate repertoire size and the extent of clonotype sharing between individuals.

TCR CDR3 regions were amplified from genomic DNA by multiplex PCR using the deep immunoSEQ assay. Extracted genomic DNA from each cell subset was distributed evenly across all wells of several immunoSEQ 96-well plates, and each plate was treated as a replicate. For sorted subsets, 200 to 250 ng of genomic DNA, equivalent to roughly 33,000 T cell genomes, went into each replicate PCR. The purified libraries were quantified using a Qubit 3.0 fluorometer, sized with a Bioanalyzer 2100, and then quantified again using the KAPA Library Quantification kit. A separate single-read 150-cycle Illumina NextSeq 550 flow cell was used to sequence each immunoSEQ 96-well plate. For the original study's pipeline: Because only junctional sequences without quality scores were contained in the immunoSEQ output, filtering matching that applied to full-length reads could not be performed. Sequences were annotated with PyIR, a Python wrapper for IgBLAST v1.9, and V/J genes and CDR3 were assigned using IMGT germline references. Reads were filtered out if the reads had weak V/J assignments (E-value above 1e-6), no CDR3, stop codons, out-of-frame junctions, or ambiguous translated residues. V3J clonotypes were defined as sequences sharing an identical inferred V gene, J gene, and CDR3 amino acid sequence. To compute the percentage overlap between repertoires, the number of shared unique clonotypes was divided by the size of the smaller repertoire. Repertoire richness was assessed with RTK rarefaction, the Chao1 estimator, and Recon v2.1 estimates of unobserved clonotypes. For all TCRbeta clonotypes obtained by the gDNA method from four donors, generation probabilities were computed with OLGA. Sourced from immuneACCESS, this table was stored by TCRdb with only in-frame sequences that have V and J called. A share of the clones is absent; for the studies checked, an unresolved V gene accounts for under half, and the remainder has no known explanation. The D gene and trimming were derived from the DNA, and the V and J assignments and clone size from that table. The sample table holds some 1 million clones, of which about three quarters were seen once. The top ten constitute approximately 1.3% of the sample.

Donors were healthy HIV-negative adults with no recently reported acute infections or vaccinations. Only Caucasian adults living in Nashville, Tennessee, USA were represented among the donors. Magnetic negative selection was used to enrich CD4+ T cells, after which naive cells were positively selected on CD45RA and the negative fraction became the memory subset. Blood was collected by leukapheresis, and PBMCs were isolated by Ficoll-Histopaque density gradient centrifugation and then cryopreserved in liquid nitrogen vapor phase. Analytical flow cytometry was used to check the purity and quantity of each magnetically sorted T cell population. Each sorted fraction had its genomic DNA isolated and then quantified by UV absorbance on a Nanodrop 2000c. Concerning this clone: Its antigen remains undetermined. No clone much larger than this one lies a single base away; base qualities are absent.

What the authors observed across the whole study: The genetic and exposure-history diversity represented was limited by the small number of donors. Only blood was sampled, and tissue TCR repertoires likely differ from those in blood. Larger estimated clonotype richness was generally found for naive subsets than for memory subsets. Based on pairwise subsampling, the degree of clonotype sharing among donors was expected to be affected by sequencing depth. Compared with non-shared clonotypes, the clonotypes found in all four sorted-subset donors had higher generation probabilities. When a handful of donors were compared, the shared fraction of clonotypes was about 5.2% for naive CD4, 3% to 4% for naive CD8, more than 2% for memory CD4, and 0.4% for memory CD8. Incomplete sequencing was indicated by rarefaction of sorted-subset datasets, despite the large sequencing depth.

The sequencing input was memory CD4+ T cells sorted from blood. Reading the label with the study, this specimen's cell subset or site is: CD45RA-negative fraction. The receptor comes from a man between 18 and 29 years old in good health.

The nucleotide sequence is TGCGCCAGCAGCCAAGATTGGGTTAGGGAGGACACTGAAGCTTTCTTT. Its product reads: CASSQDWVREDTEAFF. The chain links TRBV4-1 with TRBJ1-1, with no confident D gene call. V and J are truncated by 0 bases and 3 bases respectively, leaving an intervening sequence of 14 bases. The CDR3 starts with the cysteine, ends with the phenylalanine, and has 16 residues. The retained sequence is limited to the CDR3, 48 bases, with the frame set at the first base. CDR1 and CDR2 (MGHRA, YSYEKL) derive from the germline V gene.